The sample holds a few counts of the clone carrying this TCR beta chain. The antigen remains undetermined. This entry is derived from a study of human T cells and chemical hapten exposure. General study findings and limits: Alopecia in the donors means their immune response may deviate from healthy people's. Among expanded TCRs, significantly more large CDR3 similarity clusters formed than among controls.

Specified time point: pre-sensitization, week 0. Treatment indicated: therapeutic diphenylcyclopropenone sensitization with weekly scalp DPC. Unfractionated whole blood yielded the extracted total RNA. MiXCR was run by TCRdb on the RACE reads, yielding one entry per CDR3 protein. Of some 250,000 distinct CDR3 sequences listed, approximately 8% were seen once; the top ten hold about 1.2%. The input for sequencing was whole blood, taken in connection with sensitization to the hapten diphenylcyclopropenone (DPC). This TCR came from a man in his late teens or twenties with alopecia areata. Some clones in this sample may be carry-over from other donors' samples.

The CDR3 DNA is TGTGCCAGCAGCCAGGGACTAGCGGGGGAGAGCACAGATACGCAGTATTTT. This gives the protein CASSQGLAGESTDTQYF. The chain joins TRBV4-2 to TRBJ2-3; 14 positions match TRBD2. The CDR3 loop spans 17 amino acids. Unmatched junction bases numbered 2, after V lost 3 bases and J lost 0 bases. CDR1 and CDR2 from the germline V gene are LGHNA and YNFKEQ.